This T cell receptor beta chain was captured in a study of blood T cell repertoires in COVID-19 (dated by TCRdb to the early 2020s). The study in broad terms: Samples from collaborators originated in the United States, Italy and Spain and spanned both the acute and convalescent phases of COVID-19. The repertoires were released in a freely available public database intended as a resource for research on the immune response to SARS-CoV-2. The samples were drawn from the first 160 participants of the ongoing ImmuneRACE study and from 950 to 1,500 subjects provided by 6 global collaborators. Deeply sampled blood TCRbeta repertoires from subjects exposed to, actively infected with, or recovered from COVID-19 were included in the dataset. HLA class I and class II types, where available, came from metadata supplied by the sample provider rather than from assay-based typing. The sample metadata nearly always contained a de-identified subject ID, COVID-19 status, age in years and sex. The material from the prospective study consisted of cDNA or gDNA derived from T cells, B-cell-depleted T cells, or PBMCs. What the study reported, not specific to this receptor: The quantity of clinical and demographic metadata differed by source and by participant and was supplied without curation.

Its CDR3 holds 15 amino acids, cysteine through phenylalanine. The DNA shown is the 45-base CDR3, in frame from base 1. CDR1 and CDR2 are read off the germline V gene as SGHTA and FQGNSA. V drops 5 bases and J drops 2 bases, leaving 13 bases in between. Whole blood was collected in K2EDTA tubes by collaborating institutions according to the institutions' own protocols. Collaborator samples were shipped for TCRbeta analysis as frozen whole blood, isolated PBMCs, or DNA extracted from either sample type. TCRbeta CDR3 regions were amplified from genomic DNA using the immunoSEQ Assay, a bias-controlled multiplex PCR. In the authors' own workflow: The number of nucleated cells in each sample was estimated by amplification of reference gene primers within the assay. Sequence reads were collapsed and filtered to measure the absolute abundance of every unique TCRbeta CDR3 rearrangement. For each sample, productive Simpson clonality was calculated as the square root of Simpson's diversity index over productive rearrangements. TCRdb took over this immuneACCESS table, retaining in-frame rearrangements with V and J assigned. Such tables are incomplete; in checked studies, under half of the missing clones stem from an unresolved V gene, and the remainder is unexplained. V and J calls and clone size come straight from that table; D and trimming were deduced from the DNA. This sample gives 55,000 to 75,000 clones in total; around 80% of them show up just once. The ten largest clones represent more than 3% of the sample.

With regard to this clone: There is no known antigen for this receptor. One base away there is no much larger clone; base qualities are not given.

Sequenced material: peripheral blood. This chain joins TRBV7-2 to TRBJ1-3, with the D gene uncertain. This TCR was recovered from a man aged 55 to 70 with acute or convalescent COVID-19. The base sequence is TGTGCCAGCAGCCTCTCACTGTTTACTGGAAACACCATATATTTT. Translated, this gives CASSLSLFTGNTIYF.